This T cell receptor beta chain was identified during a study of cytomegalovirus exposure and HLA in healthy donors. Study-level information: The approximately 120 validation repertoires used the same platform as the roughly 670 first-cohort repertoires, a later analysis reported.

Some clones are missing from TCRdb's copy, which holds only in-frame ones; the method was immunoSEQ multiplex PCR. The sample shows about 200,000 clones, around four fifths of them seen only once. CDR3 size: 16 residues. Germline trimming cut 5 bases from V and 1 base from J; bases unmatched to any gene: 9. Germline V gene sequence: CDR1 WSHSY, CDR2 SAAADI. As for this clone: The antigen is undetermined.

Whole-study results and caveats: Among TCR sequences, most were rare, though some public TCRs appeared in many donors.

Material: PBMCs. The clonotype was recovered from a woman aged 18-35 years in good health and CMV-seronegative. J is TRBJ1-2 and V is TRBV10-2; 8 bases are shared with TRBD1. The CDR3 DNA reads TGCGCCAGCAGTACAGGGGGTTCGGGAGATAACTATGGCTACACCTTC. The encoded protein is CASSTGGSGDNYGYTF.